This TCR beta chain came from a study of blood T cells in healthy people across ages. Study-wide results and caveats: Strongly correlated with naive T cell percentage was TCR beta diversity.

This clonotype was seen more than once but under ten times. Its antigen is currently unknown. A second PCR of roughly 7 to 11 cycles used a sample-barcoded 5' primer and a J-beta primer mix. Using its own MiXCR run on the 5' RACE reads, TCRdb lists one record per CDR3 protein. The sample includes around 500,000 distinct CDR3 sequences, about 27% seen only once; the top ten take approximately 3.6%. CDR1 and CDR2 (germline): MNHNY, SVGAGI (reference sequence). The V gene end was trimmed by 2 bases and the J gene end by 5 bases; junction bases not matched to a gene: 11. This CDR3 is built from 16 residues. This sample also appeared in a second study, on T cells of mothers and their children. That report adds: The study sampled three healthy Caucasian mothers and their six children.

The source of this sequence is a boy aged 2-15 years in good health. This chain links TRBV6-6 with TRBJ2-5; 7 bases map to TRBD1. The specimen sequenced was blood. CDR3 nucleotides: TGTGCCAGCAGTTACGCGACAGGGAGTGCTTCGGAGACCCAGTACTTC. This sequence encodes CASSYATGSASETQYF.